These 8 T cell receptor beta chains were all obtained from the same sample, sequenced in a study of spatial heterogeneity in lung cancer. Time point specified: sample taken at primary tumor resection. Unsorted tumor, nontumor lung tissue or cryopreserved PBMC supplied the whole RNA. MiXCR was run by TCRdb on the 5' RACE reads, yielding one entry per CDR3 protein. The sample yields tens of thousands of distinct CDR3 sequences, 13% seen once. This material consisted of PBMCs, taken at surgery. Source of these receptors: a male donor with early-stage non-small cell lung cancer.

CDR3 amino acids: CASKTASTNEKLFF. CDR3 nucleotides: TGTGCCAGTAAAACGGCTTCAACTAATGAAAAACTGTTTTTT. The V gene is TRBV19, the J gene TRBJ1-4; D gene ambiguous. The germline V and J ends were trimmed by 7 bases and 0 bases, with 9 bases remaining between them. CDR1 is LNHDA and CDR2 is SQIVND in the germline V gene (reference sequence). The CDR3 is 14 amino acids.

This clonotype came up many times. The genes are TRBV4-3 and TRBJ2-2; D ambiguous. This CDR3 has 17 residues. The germline V and J ends were trimmed by 0 bases and 0 bases, with 11 bases remaining between them. Germline V gene data show CDR1 as LGHNA and CDR2 as YSLEER. CDR3: CASSQDWASSNTGELFF. The DNA for the CDR3 is TGCGCCAGCAGCCAAGATTGGGCTAGTTCGAACACCGGGGAGCTGTTTTTT.

The V call is TRBV28, the J call TRBJ2-6; TRBD1 is a possible D gene (6 bases). This CDR3 is 14 amino acids long. The germline CDR1 and CDR2 sequences are MDHEN and SYDVKM. Trimming removed 6 bases from V and 2 bases from J, with 8 bases in between. CDR3 nucleotides: TGTGCCAGCAGCACAGGGACTGGGGCCAACGTCCTGACTTTC. Translating it yields CASSTGTGANVLTF.

The V and J genes are TRBV4-3 and TRBJ2-7; D possibly uses TRBD1 or TRBD2 (5 bases each). The CDR3 loop spans 17 amino acids. In germline, CDR1 is LGHNA, CDR2 YSLEER. Trimming left V 1 base short and J 3 bases short, with 19 bases between. Written as DNA, the CDR3 is TGCGCCAGCAGCCAAGCTGGTCGGGGCGGCAGAGGCTACGAGCAGTACTTC. Protein product: CASSQAGRGGRGYEQYF.

This chain links TRBV20-1 with TRBJ1-1; TRBD1 is a possible D gene (5 bases). V lost 0 bases to trimming and J lost 6 bases, with 14 bases between them. CDR3 length: 14 residues. Germline CDR1 and CDR2: DFQATT and SNEGSKA (reference sequence). The CDR3 sequence: CSAREVGETPEAFF. CDR3 bases: TGCAGTGCTAGAGAGGTGGGGGAGACACCTGAAGCTTTCTTT.

This chain joins TRBV6-6 and TRBJ2-3; 9 bases line up with TRBD2. After removal of 7 bases from V and 12 bases from J, the junction contained 20 bases not matched to a gene. Looked up from germline, CDR1 is MNHNY and CDR2 is SVGAGI (reference sequence). The CDR3 is 16 amino acids. CDR3 in amino acids: CASTDHQVAGAAPQYF. CDR3 sequence (DNA): TGTGCCAGCACCGACCACCAAGTAGCGGGAGCCGCGCCTCAGTATTTT.

This clonotype was seen at least ten times. The chain joins TRBV20-1 to TRBJ1-1, with unresolved D. The CDR3 loop spans 16 amino acids. The germline V gene has CDR1 DFQATT and CDR2 SNEGSKA (reference sequence). V was pared by 0 bases and J by 5 bases, with 19 bases between. The CDR3 sequence is CSARDAFDGGGTEAFF. The CDR3, as DNA: TGCAGTGCTAGAGATGCTTTCGACGGAGGAGGTACTGAAGCTTTCTTT.

This clonotype occurred a few times. This chain joins TRBV25-1 and TRBJ2-3, with D uncertain. Between the trimmed V and J ends, which lost 3 bases and 2 bases, there was a span of 9 bases. Per the germline V gene, CDR1 is MGHDK and CDR2 is SYGVNS. CDR3 length: 14 amino acids. In nucleotides, the CDR3 is TGTGCCAGCAGTGACGGACCTCCCACAGATACGCAGTATTTT. As protein: CASSDGPPTDTQYF.